This T cell receptor (beta chain) is from a study of blood T cell repertoires in COVID-19. Study at large: The samples span acute and convalescent COVID-19 from the United States, Italy and Spain.

Generated by immunoSEQ multiplex PCR, the TCRdb table keeps only in-frame clones and is missing some. The table includes roughly 70,000 clones, around 87% detected once. The receptor's source is a woman of 80 years or more with active or convalescent COVID-19. The sample comprised peripheral blood.

The CDR3 protein is CASSSDNTNTGELFF. CDR3 nucleotides: TGTGCCAGCAGCTCTGACAATACGAACACCGGGGAGCTGTTTTTT. The chain is built from TRBV7-3 and TRBJ2-2, with unresolved D. The CDR3 runs to 15 residues. CDR1 is SGHTA, CDR2 FQGTGA, per germline. Trimming pared 4 bases from V and 0 bases from J, leaving 9 bases between.